This entry lists 30 T cell receptor beta chains sequenced from one sample in a study of memory CD4+ T cells and cytomegalovirus serostatus. This table comes from immunoSEQ multiplex PCR, and its TCRdb copy is limited to in-frame clones, with some not included. The repertoire consists of 50,000 to 65,000 clones, with roughly 78% occurring once and the leading ten covering under 1%. The sort gate was single viable CD3+CD4+CD8-CD45RO+ cells for memory CD4+ T cells. The sequenced sample was memory CD4+ T cells from blood. All receptors derive from an adult in good health and CMV-seronegative.

This clone has a single count. V usage is TRBV29-1 and J usage is TRBJ2-7; a weak D match, TRBD1 (5 bases). CDR3 size: 12 residues. The germline CDR1 and CDR2 sequences are SQVTM and ANQGSEA. Trimming stripped 7 bases from V and 0 bases from J, with 10 bases between. The CDR3 sequence: CSATTASYEQYF. The DNA for the CDR3 is TGCAGCGCCACGACAGCCTCCTACGAGCAGTACTTC.

The chain employs TRBV2 and TRBJ2-7; no firm D call. Germline V lookup: CDR1 SNHLY, CDR2 FYNNEI. This CDR3 spans 11 amino acids. Trimming stripped 4 bases from V and 3 bases from J, with 4 bases between. CDR3 nucleotides: TGTGCCAGCAGTGTCCTCTACGAGCAGTACTTC. Translation: CASSVLYEQYF.

V and J are TRBV11-2 and TRBJ1-1; D unclear. V was clipped by 4 bases and J by 7 bases, with 19 bases between them. The CDR3 consists of 15 residues. The germline gives CDR1 SGHAT, CDR2 FQNNGV. For the CDR3, the DNA is TGTGCCAGCAGCTACGCATCCAGAGGCCCCTATGAAGCTTTCTTT. Its protein is CASSYASRGPYEAFF.

CDR3 residues: CASQRQGGNTIYF. CDR3 coding DNA: TGTGCCAGCCAGCGACAGGGAGGAAACACCATATATTTT. The chain links TRBV6-6 to TRBJ1-3, with TRBD1 identical over 7 bases. The CDR3 is 13 amino acids. The ends lost 8 bases at V and 4 bases at J; junction bases unmatched: 5. Germline V gene data show CDR1 as MNHNY and CDR2 as SVGAGI (reference sequence).

This clone was counted only a few times. This chain uses TRBV7-9 with TRBJ1-1; possible D gene TRBD1, 6 bases. The CDR3 totals 16 residues. V lost 7 bases, J lost 7 bases, and 25 bases lay in between. Germline V gives CDR1 SEHNR, CDR2 FQNEAQ (reference sequence). The CDR3 reads CASMTDRRSVGSEAFF. The CDR3 DNA sequence: TGTGCCAGCATGACCGACAGGAGGTCAGTAGGAAGTGAAGCTTTCTTT.

The chain recombines TRBV5-4 with TRBJ2-7; weak D call: TRBD1 (9 bases). In germline, CDR1 is SGHNT, CDR2 YYREEE (reference sequence). The CDR3 consists of 15 residues. V lost 3 bases, J lost 5 bases, and 18 bases lay in between. CDR3 in DNA: TGTGCCAGCAGCTCGGGGGGGACAGGGAAAGACGAGCAGTACTTC. Translating gives CASSSGGTGKDEQYF.

This rearrangement joins TRBV6-1 to TRBJ1-2; 8 nucleotides align to TRBD1. From germline, CDR1 is MNHNS and CDR2 SASEGT. V trimming: 4 bases; J trimming: 8 bases; junction bases outside the gene matches: 6. This CDR3 contains 13 residues. The CDR3 loop reads CASSATGAGGYTF. The CDR3 DNA sequence: TGTGCCAGCAGTGCGACAGGGGCTGGAGGCTACACCTTC.

This clone has only a few counts. CDR3 residues: CASSPTGGNQPQHF. For the CDR3, the DNA is TGTGCCAGCAGCCCGACAGGGGGCAATCAGCCCCAGCATTTT. This chain links TRBV7-2 with TRBJ1-5; 8 nucleotides match TRBD1. In germline, CDR1 is SGHTA, CDR2 FQGNSA. Germline trimming cut 5 bases from V and 2 bases from J; bases unmatched to any gene: 2. There are 14 residues in the CDR3.

V is TRBV7-6 and J is TRBJ2-3; D gene unclear. The germline CDR1 and CDR2 sequences are SGHVS and FNYEAQ. V lost 5 bases and J lost 1, with 19 bases in between. The CDR3 spans 17 residues. The CDR3 is CASSPPLLVRGTDTQYF. CDR3 coding DNA: TGTGCCAGCAGCCCACCTCTCCTGGTGCGTGGCACAGATACGCAGTATTTT.

The gene calls are TRBV9 and TRBJ2-7, with D possibly matching TRBD2 (6 bases). Germline CDR1 reads SGDLS; CDR2 reads YYNGEE. With 4 bases removed from V and 2 bases from J, the gap between germline ends came to 16 bases. The CDR3 loop spans 15 amino acids. As DNA, the CDR3 is TGTGCCAGCAGCCCCCACCGGGACTTTACCTACGAGCAGTACTTC. Translation gives CASSPHRDFTYEQYF.

The CDR3 loop is CASSLRLGIQAFF. Written as DNA, the CDR3 is TGTGCCAGCAGTCTGAGACTCGGGATTCAAGCTTTCTTT. The rearrangement uses TRBV27 and TRBJ1-1; D remains ambiguous. In germline, CDR1 is MNHEY, CDR2 SMNVEV (reference sequence). The CDR3 has 13 amino acids. Trimming stripped 5 bases from V and 9 bases from J, with 16 bases between.

This clone was seen once. It may be a read error: a sequence one base away is much more abundant. The same CDR3 arises from other DNA sequences in this sample as well. V is TRBV5-1 and J is TRBJ1-5, with no clear D. This CDR3 is 17 amino acids long. CDR1 SGHRS and CDR2 YFSETQ come from the germline V gene. The CDR3 nucleotides are TGCGCCAGCAGCTTGACGGACTCCCGAGTTAGCAATCAGCCCCAGCACTTT. This sequence encodes CASSLTDSRVSNQPQHF.

This clone has just one count. The chain recombines TRBV19 with TRBJ1-5; no clear D. Trimming pared 4 bases from V and 2 bases from J, leaving 9 bases between. The CDR3 extends over 14 amino acids. Germline CDR1 and CDR2: LNHDA and SQIVND (reference sequence). This CDR3 reads CASSKSEGNQPQHF. The CDR3 region has the DNA TGTGCCAGTAGTAAGAGTGAGGGCAATCAGCCCCAGCATTTT. The full variable domain, its missing parts supplied by reference TRBV19 and TRBJ1-5, is DGGITQSPKYLFRKEGQNVTLSCEQNLNHDAMYWYRQDPGQGLRLIYYSQIVNDFQKGDIAEGYSVSREKKESFPLTVTSAQKNPTAFYLCASSKSEGNQPQHFGDGTRLSIL.

The genes are TRBV2 and TRBJ2-2; tentatively, D is TRBD1 (6 bases). The CDR3 loop spans 14 amino acids. Germline CDR1 reads SNHLY; CDR2 reads FYNNEI. Deletions cut 6 bases from V and 6 bases from J, with 14 bases between. The CDR3 bases are TGTGCCAGCAGGGTAGGACAGTTAGCCGGGGAGCTGTTTTTT. It encodes CASRVGQLAGELFF.

The rearrangement links TRBV15 to TRBJ1-4; TRBD1 is a possible D gene (5 bases). Looked up from germline, CDR1 is LNHNV and CDR2 is YYDKDF (reference sequence). V was pared by 5 bases and J by 4 bases, with 14 bases between. The CDR3 sequence is 15 residues long. As DNA, the CDR3 is TGTGCCACCAGCCGCCGAACAGGATTTAATGAAAAACTGTTTTTT. It is translated as CATSRRTGFNEKLFF.

This rearrangement joins TRBV7-2 to TRBJ1-2, with TRBD1 matching over 8 bases. Germline lookup yields CDR1 SGHTA and CDR2 FQGNSA. The CDR3 sequence is 14 residues long. The trim removed 5 bases at V and 4 bases at J, leaving 6 bases unmatched. CDR3 residues: CASSPMGQVYGYTF. The CDR3 bases are TGTGCCAGCAGCCCGATGGGACAGGTCTATGGCTACACCTTC.

V is TRBV6-1 and J is TRBJ2-7, with TRBD1 matching 9 bases. V trimming: 7 bases; J trimming: 2 bases; junction bases outside the gene matches: 6. The CDR3 loop spans 14 amino acids. Germline V gene lookup returns CDR1 MNHNS and CDR2 SASEGT. The CDR3 nucleotides are TGTGCCAGCACTACGGACAGGGGCCCCTACGAGCAGTACTTC. Its translation: CASTTDRGPYEQYF.

The rearrangement uses TRBV9 and TRBJ1-4, with no clear D. The CDR3 contains 16 residues. CDR1 and CDR2 from the germline V gene are SGDLS and YYNGEE. Trimming pared 0 bases from V and 3 bases from J, leaving 12 bases between. CDR3 protein: CASSVGVLPSNEKLFF. CDR3 nucleotide sequence: TGTGCCAGCAGCGTAGGGGTCCTCCCTTCTAATGAAAAACTGTTTTTT.

The chain couples TRBV9 to TRBJ2-3, with 9 positions matching TRBD2. This CDR3 spans 15 amino acids. Trimming took 3 bases from V and 10 from J; bases not matched to a gene: 12. CDR1 SGDLS and CDR2 YYNGEE come from the germline V gene. DNA for the CDR3: TGTGCCAGCAGCGCCCTGGCTAGCGGGGCTACTTCGCAGTATTTT. Protein: CASSALASGATSQYF.

This clone has a handful of counts. The chain employs TRBV30 and TRBJ1-3; no clear D. Between the trimmed V and J ends, which lost 1 base and 8 bases, there was a span of 12 bases. Looked up from germline, CDR1 is GTSNPN and CDR2 is SVGIG (reference sequence). The CDR3 contains 13 residues. For the CDR3, the DNA is TGTGCCTGGAGTGGTCATGGGAGGGACACCATATATTTT. Its translation is CAWSGHGRDTIYF.

The V gene is TRBV21-1, the J gene TRBJ1-5; TRBD1, the table's D call, lacks a check against the DNA. TRBV21-1 is deemed a pseudogene. This CDR3 contains 15 residues. The CDR3 sequence is CASSKISKQNQPQHF. CDR3 sequence (DNA): TGTGCCAGCAGCAAAATCAGTAAACAGAATCAGCCCCAGCATTTT.

The chain joins TRBV5-1 to TRBJ1-2, with TRBD1 as a possible D gene (6 bases). Germline-derived CDR1 and CDR2 are SGHRS and YFSETQ. The CDR3 totals 13 residues. The V and J ends lost 0 bases and 5 bases respectively, with 8 bases between them. The CDR3 reads CASSLAGVYGYTF. The CDR3, as DNA: TGCGCCAGCAGCTTGGCAGGGGTTTATGGCTACACCTTC.

The rearrangement links TRBV2 to TRBJ1-1, with a tentative D call TRBD1 (5 bases). The V end was cut by 6 bases, the J end by 0 bases, with 8 bases between. Looked up from germline, CDR1 is SNHLY and CDR2 is FYNNEI. CDR3 length: 13 residues. CDR3 bases: TGTGCCAGCAGCGGGACTATGAACACTGAAGCTTTCTTT. Its protein product is CASSGTMNTEAFF.

J is TRBJ2-5 and V is TRBV18, with a tentative D call TRBD2 (6 bases). The CDR3 is 15 amino acids. The V end lost 2 bases, the J end lost 5 bases, and 15 bases lay between the germline ends. Germline assignment: CDR1 KGHSH and CDR2 LQKENI. The CDR3 sequence: CASSPDAGPGETQYF. The CDR3 nucleotides read TGTGCCAGCTCACCAGACGCGGGGCCGGGGGAGACCCAGTACTTC.

This clone has a handful of counts. The gene calls are TRBV5-4 and TRBJ1-4; D uncertain. This CDR3 is built from 16 residues. Trimming pared 2 bases from V and 3 bases from J, leaving 14 bases between. Germline-derived CDR1 and CDR2 are SGHNT and YYREEE (reference sequence). The CDR3 spells CASSFMRACANEKLFF. In DNA, the CDR3 is TGTGCCAGCAGCTTCATGCGGGCTTGCGCTAATGAAAAACTGTTTTTT.

This chain joins TRBV4-1 and TRBJ2-5; possibly TRBD2 for D (7 bases). Looked up from germline, CDR1 is MGHRA and CDR2 is YSYEKL. There are 16 residues in the CDR3. V was cut by 4 bases and J by 3 bases, with 18 bases left in between. Here the CDR3 reads CASSRGWGGAEETQYF. DNA for the CDR3: TGCGCCAGCAGCCGCGGATGGGGGGGGGCGGAAGAGACCCAGTACTTC.

The chain recombines TRBV6-1 with TRBJ1-4; 7 nucleotides line up with TRBD1. J gave up 16 bases and V 8 bases, and 7 bases lay outside the gene matches. CDR1 is MNHNS and CDR2 is SASEGT in the germline V gene. CDR3 size: 10 residues. CDR3 sequence reads: CASGYQGGFF. The CDR3 DNA sequence: TGTGCCAGCGGTTACCAGGGGGGGTTTTTT.

CDR3 loop: CSANGPGEQYF. The CDR3 nucleotides read TGCAGTGCTAATGGCCCTGGCGAGCAGTACTTC. The chain joins TRBV20-1 to TRBJ2-7, with D uncertain. The CDR3 has 11 residues. V dropped 4 bases and J dropped 6 bases, with 10 bases sitting between them. The germline CDR1 and CDR2 sequences are DFQATT and SNEGSKA (reference sequence).

V gene TRBV7-2 combines with J gene TRBJ1-1; 9 positions match TRBD1. V shed 5 bases and J 7 bases; nucleotides not matched to a gene: 11. This CDR3 contains 15 residues. Germline CDR1 reads SGHTA; CDR2 reads FQGNSA. CDR3 amino acids: CASSQGQGGPFEAFF. The CDR3 nucleotides are TGTGCCAGCAGCCAGGGACAGGGAGGGCCTTTTGAAGCTTTCTTT.

V and J are TRBV6-1 and TRBJ2-7; D assignment may be TRBD1 or TRBD2 (6 bases each). The CDR3 contains 13 residues. Germline CDR1 and CDR2: MNHNS and SASEGT. V was clipped by 6 bases and J by 6 bases, with 15 bases between them. The CDR3 loop reads CASRGAGSPEQYF. Here the CDR3 DNA reads TGTGCCAGCAGGGGGGCCGGGAGCCCCGAGCAGTACTTC.